Each of the 22 T cell receptor beta chains below was sequenced from the same sample in a study of blood T cell repertoires in COVID-19. Assay used: immunoSEQ multiplex PCR; TCRdb lists only in-frame clones, some missing. The top ten clones hold approximately 19% of a sample with about 170,000 clones, around 80% of them seen once. Sequencing was carried out using peripheral blood. The receptors here all came from a woman aged 70-85 years who had recovered from COVID-19.

J is TRBJ1-1 and V is TRBV11-2; 7 bases map to TRBD1. The V gene's germline CDR1 is SGHAT and CDR2 FQNNGV. Trimming took 5 bases from V and 0 from J; bases not matched to a gene: 6. The CDR3 is made up of 15 amino acids. CDR3 coding DNA: TGTGCCAGCAGCCCACGACAGGGCCTGAACACTGAAGCTTTCTTT. This encodes CASSPRQGLNTEAFF.

The V call is TRBV6-5, the J call TRBJ1-1; D possibly corresponds to TRBD1 (5 bases). Germline lookup yields CDR1 MNHEY and CDR2 SVGAGI. V lost 5 bases and J 5 bases, leaving 18 bases between the germline ends. The CDR3 is made up of 15 amino acids. The CDR3 reads CASSLHGGDGTEAFF. The DNA of the CDR3 is TGTGCCAGCAGTCTTCACGGGGGAGACGGGACTGAAGCTTTCTTT.

The gene calls are TRBV19 and TRBJ1-2; 7 positions agree with TRBD1. Germline loops: CDR1 LNHDA, CDR2 SQIVND (reference sequence). The ends lost 3 bases at V and 8 bases at J; junction bases unmatched: 12. This CDR3 spans 15 amino acids. The CDR3 region is CASSIGTARYGGYTF. As DNA, the CDR3 is TGTGCCAGTAGTATTGGGACAGCGCGGTACGGGGGCTACACCTTC.

This clone was detected only a few times. This sequence joins TRBV12-5 and TRBJ1-3; D gene unclear. Trimming stripped 1 base from V and 0 bases from J, with 10 bases between. The germline V gene has CDR1 LGHNT and CDR2 FRNRAP. This CDR3 region has 16 residues. The CDR3 nucleotides read TGTGCTAGTGGTTTGGAGCCAGGCCACTCTGGAAACACCATATATTTT. Translated, it gives CASGLEPGHSGNTIYF.

The chain is built from TRBV7-2 and TRBJ1-3; 8 bases align to TRBD1. CDR1 is SGHTA and CDR2 is FQGNSA in the germline V gene. This CDR3 comprises 19 residues. Trimming at V came to 3 bases and at J to 3 bases, leaving 16 bases not matched to a gene. CDR3 sequence (DNA): TGTGCCAGCAGCTTTGACAGAGGACAGGGACTAAATCGTGGAAACACCATATATTTT. It encodes CASSFDRGQGLNRGNTIYF.

V gene TRBV18 combines with J gene TRBJ1-2; no clear D gene. The CDR3 sequence is 16 residues long. Germline V gives CDR1 KGHSH, CDR2 LQKENI. V shed 2 bases and J shed 8 bases, with 21 bases lying between them. CDR3 protein: CASSPRSPGSSRGYTF. In nucleotides, the CDR3 is TGTGCCAGCTCACCAAGGTCCCCAGGCTCCTCTCGAGGCTACACCTTC.

In nucleotides, the CDR3 is TGCGCCAGCAGCCAGGGGACTCTGGCGGGGGGCTCCTACGAGCAGTACTTC. Residues: CASSQGTLAGGSYEQYF. The V call is TRBV5-1, the J call TRBJ2-7, with 8 nucleotides matching TRBD2. From germline, CDR1 is SGHRS and CDR2 YFSETQ. There are 17 residues in the CDR3. V shed 4 bases and J 0 bases; nucleotides not matched to a gene: 12.

Notes on this clone: This same CDR3 is encoded by further DNA sequences in the sample. This chain links TRBV12-3 or TRBV12-4 with TRBJ1-2, with D unresolved. This CDR3 is 13 amino acids long. Between the trimmed V and J ends, which lost 8 bases and 4 bases, there was a span of 14 bases. CDR3 nucleotide sequence: TGTGCCAGCGGGAGCTCCCGGGGCTATGGCTACACCTTC. It is translated as CASGSSRGYGYTF.

The chain joins TRBV6-5 to TRBJ1-2; 7 bases line up with TRBD1. This CDR3 comprises 14 residues. Germline V gene data show CDR1 as MNHEY and CDR2 as SVGAGI. V dropped 6 bases and J dropped 2; count of bases not matched to a gene: 6. The CDR3 nucleotides read TGTGCCAGCAGGGCAGGGGGGTCGAACTATGGCTACACCTTC. The encoded protein is CASRAGGSNYGYTF.

The rearrangement joins TRBV7-3 to TRBJ2-7, with 7 nucleotides matching TRBD2. V trimming: 0 bases; J trimming: 7 bases; junction bases outside the gene matches: 6. This CDR3 contains 14 residues. The V gene's germline CDR1 is SGHTA and CDR2 FQGTGA. CDR3 protein: CASSLTPGAGEQYF. CDR3 nucleotide sequence: TGTGCCAGCAGCTTAACCCCTGGAGCGGGGGAGCAGTACTTC.

The chain carries TRBV6-5 and TRBJ2-7; maybe TRBD2 (6 bases). The CDR3 loop spans 14 amino acids. Germline-derived CDR1 and CDR2 are MNHEY and SVGAGI. V lost 6 bases to trimming and J lost 0 bases, with 12 bases between them. The CDR3 nucleotides read TGTGCCAGCAGACCACCGGGACTCTCCTACGAGCAGTACTTC. It translates to CASRPPGLSYEQYF.

The rearrangement links TRBV9 to TRBJ2-7; 9 bases agree with TRBD2. J was trimmed by 6 bases and V by 0 bases; bases with no gene match: 16. Looked up from germline, CDR1 is SGDLS and CDR2 is YYNGEE. The CDR3 totals 18 residues. CDR3 sequence reads: CASSVGGTDLAGRGEQYF. In DNA, the CDR3 is TGTGCCAGCAGCGTAGGGGGGACAGACCTAGCGGGAAGGGGCGAGCAGTACTTC. Filled out from reference TRBV9 and TRBJ2-7, the complete variable domain reads DSGVTQTPKHLITATGQRVTLRCSPRSGDLSVYWYQQSLDQGLQFLIQYYNGEERAKGNILERFSAQQFPDLHSELNLSSLELGDSALYFCASSVGGTDLAGRGEQYFGPGTRLTVT.

This clone has only a few counts. The chain has TRBV11-2 and TRBJ2-2; D perhaps matches TRBD1 (8 bases). CDR1 is SGHAT, CDR2 FQNNGV, per germline. CDR3 length: 17 residues. The germline V and J ends were trimmed by 7 bases and 4 bases, with 22 bases remaining between them. The CDR3 region is CASTRRGGGTGTGELFF. For the CDR3, the DNA is TGTGCCAGCACCCGTAGGGGGGGCGGGACAGGCACCGGGGAGCTGTTTTTT.

The chain couples TRBV19 to TRBJ1-6; 7 positions match TRBD1. Germline loops: CDR1 LNHDA, CDR2 SQIVND (reference sequence). This CDR3 contains 15 residues. Trimming removed 1 base from V and 9 bases from J; junction bases left unmatched: 6. CDR3 sequence reads: CASSIGGQPGSPLHF. CDR3 nucleotides: TGTGCCAGTAGTATAGGGGGACAGCCCGGTTCACCCCTCCACTTT.

This chain links TRBV18 with TRBJ1-5; 10 bases agree with TRBD1. This CDR3 contains 15 residues. Losses at the gene ends were 3 bases for V and 6 bases for J; bases not matched to a gene: 5. Germline-derived CDR1 and CDR2 are KGHSH and LQKENI. The CDR3 loop reads CASSPTGGRFQPQHF. The CDR3 nucleotides are TGTGCCAGCTCACCGACAGGGGGCCGGTTTCAGCCCCAGCATTTT.

J is TRBJ2-7 and V is TRBV2; tentatively, D is TRBD1 (5 bases). The CDR3 loop spans 13 amino acids. Trimming pared 4 bases from V and 6 bases from J, leaving 13 bases between. In germline, CDR1 is SNHLY, CDR2 FYNNEI. As DNA, the CDR3 is TGTGCCAGCAGTGTCTCAGGGTACGGCGAGCAGTACTTC. Its translation: CASSVSGYGEQYF.

The chain employs TRBV5-4 and TRBJ2-5, with 7 bases identical to TRBD1. V lost 4 bases, J lost 1 base, and 4 bases stayed unmatched. The V gene's germline CDR1 is SGHNT and CDR2 YYREEE (reference sequence). The CDR3 loop spans 14 amino acids. CDR3 in amino acids: CASSRRDSQETQYF. The DNA for the CDR3 is TGTGCCAGCAGCCGACGGGACAGCCAAGAGACCCAGTACTTC. Filled out from reference TRBV5-4 and TRBJ2-5, the complete variable domain reads ETGVTQSPTHLIKTRGQQVTLRCSSQSGHNTVSWYQQALGQGPQFIFQYYREEENGRGNFPPRFSGLQFPNYSSELNVNALELDDSALYLCASSRRDSQETQYFGPGTRLLVL.

V gene TRBV28 combines with J gene TRBJ1-2; TRBD1 aligns across 8 bases. This CDR3 is built from 15 residues. Per the germline V gene, CDR1 is MDHEN and CDR2 is SYDVKM. V lost 2 bases and J lost 8; bases outside the gene matches: 10. CDR3 sequence: CASSLATGGRLGYTF. CDR3 DNA sequence: TGTGCCAGCAGTTTAGCTACAGGGGGAAGGTTGGGCTACACCTTC.

The V call is TRBV18, the J call TRBJ2-5; D is ambiguous. V lost 0 bases and J lost 2, with 10 bases in between. Germline-derived CDR1 and CDR2 are KGHSH and LQKENI. The CDR3 has 15 residues. CDR3 in DNA: TGTGCCAGCTCACCACCGCGGCACCGACAAGAGACCCAGTACTTC. It translates to CASSPPRHRQETQYF.

This rearrangement joins TRBV4-3 to TRBJ2-1; the D gene is possibly TRBD1 (5 bases). Germline CDR1 LGHNA, CDR2 YSLEER. The length of the CDR3 is 15 residues. V was cut by 2 bases and J by 1 base, with 9 bases left in between. As DNA, the CDR3 is TGCGCCAGCAGCCAAACCGACAGTTCCTACAATGAGCAGTTCTTC. It translates to CASSQTDSSYNEQFF.

V is TRBV19 and J is TRBJ1-5; D gene uncertain. The germline CDR1 and CDR2 sequences are LNHDA and SQIVND (reference sequence). This CDR3 contains 14 residues. V was shortened by 6 bases and J by 7 bases, with 16 bases between the two germline ends. For the CDR3, the DNA is TGTGCCAGTAGGGACGACTCGGGGAGGCAGCCCCAGCATTTT. It specifies CASRDDSGRQPQHF. Combining the CDR3 with reference TRBV19 and TRBJ1-5 gives the whole variable domain DGGITQSPKYLFRKEGQNVTLSCEQNLNHDAMYWYRQDPGQGLRLIYYSQIVNDFQKGDIAEGYSVSREKKESFPLTVTSAQKNPTAFYLCASRDDSGRQPQHFGDGTRLSIL.

CDR3 loop: CATSDSQGDYGYTF. The CDR3 DNA sequence: TGTGCCACCAGTGATTCTCAGGGGGACTATGGCTACACCTTC. V and J are TRBV24-1 and TRBJ1-2; TRBD1 matches 7 bases. This CDR3 spans 14 amino acids. Trimming removed 2 bases from V and 3 bases from J; junction bases left unmatched: 2. The germline gives CDR1 KGHDR, CDR2 SFDVKD.